This T cell receptor beta chain was identified in a study of blood T cell repertoires in COVID-19. Overall study context: Acute and convalescent COVID-19 specimens originated in the United States, Italy and Spain. Sources were T cells, B-cell-depleted T cells, or PBMCs; the material itself was cDNA or gDNA.

The CDR3 has 15 residues. Trimming took 0 bases from V and 9 from J, leaving 13 bases between them. CDR1 SGHRS and CDR2 YFSETQ come from the germline V gene. Original methodology: Estimates of nucleated cell counts were drawn from the amplification of reference gene primers. Generated by immunoSEQ multiplex PCR, the TCRdb table keeps only in-frame clones and is missing some. V and J calls and clone size are as listed in that table; D and trimming were resolved from the DNA. Altogether almost 350,000 clones are present, approximately 89% being singletons, with the ten largest covering just under 4%. The Seattle site enrolled patients during active infection and followed them longitudinally.

The specimen was peripheral blood. The source is a woman aged 60 to 75 with COVID-19, enrolled during active disease. The rearrangement links TRBV5-1 to TRBJ1-6; weak D call: TRBD1 (6 bases). The CDR3 DNA reads as TGCGCCAGCAGCTTGGGGACAGAACAGATTTCACCCCTCCACTTT. Translated: CASSLGTEQISPLHF.